This T cell receptor (beta chain) emerged from a study of PD-1 blockade in mismatch repair-deficient tumors. Study-level information: Enrolled about 2012-2017, patients had progressing, pretreated mismatch repair-deficient cancers of 12 types.

Germline V gives CDR1 SGHTA, CDR2 FQGNSA. The CDR3 spans 15 residues. The ends were cut back, 5 bases at V and 0 bases at J, with 14 bases in the middle. PCR or immunohistochemistry showed mismatch repair deficiency in every enrolled patient. The method was immunoSEQ multiplex PCR; TCRdb's version includes in-frame clones alone and lacks a portion of them. The sample contains some 130,000 clones, roughly 90% of which appear only once. The source is an adult with mismatch repair-deficient cancer. The chain combines TRBV7-2 with TRBJ2-7; D not certain. The material was peripheral blood, obtained just under 74 weeks after starting pembrolizumab. The CDR3 region is CASSLPLGSSYEQYF. CDR3 DNA sequence: TGTGCCAGCAGCCTCCCTTTAGGTAGCTCCTACGAGCAGTACTTC.